The source of this T cell receptor beta chain is a study of T cell repertoires in cytomegalovirus infection. Study details: Well-studied HLA-B-restricted CMV epitopes were used in the study alongside recently identified HLA-C-restricted ones.

The CDR3 sequence is 12 residues long. CDR1 is DFQATT, CDR2 SNEGSKA, per germline (reference sequence). V was pared by 1 base and J by 10 bases, with 4 bases of the junction left unmatched. Points on this clonotype: What it binds is unknown.

One entry per CDR3 protein results from TCRdb running MiXCR on the reads. The data show 750,000 to 900,000 distinct CDR3 sequences, roughly 29% seen once. V is TRBV20-1 and J is TRBJ2-3, with 8 bases matching TRBD2. The TCR was taken from a human donor in good health (CMV status not recorded). Some clones in this sample may be carry-over from other donors' samples. The specimen was cultured CD8+ T cells from PBMCs, collected from culture after CMV antigen stimulation. CDR3 bases: TGCAGTGCTAGAGTAGGACTAGCAGCGCAGTATTTT. As protein: CSARVGLAAQYF.